The 29 T cell receptor beta chains presented below share a single source sample, sequenced in a study of blood T cell repertoires in COVID-19. Some clones are missing from TCRdb's copy, which holds only in-frame ones; the method was immunoSEQ multiplex PCR. In the table there are some 490,000 clones, approximately 85% of which are singletons. The sample consisted of peripheral blood. The receptors here all came from a human donor in a cohort sampled during active COVID-19.

To note about this clone: The sample carries other DNA sequences with the same CDR3. The rearrangement uses TRBV5-1 and TRBJ1-3; tentatively, D is TRBD1 (5 bases). The CDR3 is 14 residues long. CDR1 is SGHRS, CDR2 YFSETQ, per germline. V lost 4 bases and J lost 1, with 9 bases in between. The CDR3 DNA reads as TGCGCCAGCAGCCCGGGGGGATCTGGAAACACCATATATTTT. Its protein is CASSPGGSGNTIYF.

This CDR3 is CASSLEVRYSAGHGYTF. For the CDR3, the DNA is TGTGCCAGCAGCTTGGAGGTTCGTTATTCGGCAGGGCATGGCTACACCTTC. The rearrangement links TRBV5-6 to TRBJ1-2, with TRBD1 as a possible D gene (5 bases). Germline-derived CDR1 and CDR2 are SGHDT and YYEEEE. The V end was cut by 0 bases, the J end by 6 bases, with 21 bases between. This CDR3 region has 17 residues. Full variable domain (rest looked up from reference TRBV5-6 and TRBJ1-2): DAGVTQSPTHLIKTRGQQVTLRCSPKSGHDTVSWYQQALGQGPQFIFQYYEEEERQRGNFPDRFSGHQFPNYSSELNVNALLLGDSALYLCASSLEVRYSAGHGYTFGSGTRLTVV.

The rearrangement links TRBV5-6 to TRBJ1-1; 9 bases map to TRBD1. The trim removed 4 bases at V and 0 bases at J, leaving 4 bases unmatched. The CDR3 is made up of 15 amino acids. Germline lookup yields CDR1 SGHDT and CDR2 YYEEEE. Written as DNA, the CDR3 is TGTGCCAGCAGCGGGGGGACAGGGCTGAACACTGAAGCTTTCTTT. Translation: CASSGGTGLNTEAFF.

The rearrangement links TRBV5-1 to TRBJ1-1, with 8 bases matching TRBD1. There are 14 residues in the CDR3. CDR1 SGHRS and CDR2 YFSETQ come from the germline V gene. Trimming removed 3 bases from V and 1 base from J; junction bases left unmatched: 2. CDR3 in DNA: TGCGCCAGCAGCTCGACAGGGGCGAACACTGAAGCTTTCTTT. As protein: CASSSTGANTEAFF.

The chain couples TRBV5-4 to TRBJ1-3; 11 nucleotides line up with TRBD1. This CDR3 has 16 residues. The V gene end was trimmed by 3 bases and the J gene end by 3 bases; junction bases not matched to a gene: 5. CDR1 is SGHNT and CDR2 is YYREEE in the germline V gene (reference sequence). CDR3 in DNA: TGTGCCAGCAGCTCCGGACAGGGGGCTTATGGAAACACCATATATTTT. It specifies CASSSGQGAYGNTIYF.

The chain employs TRBV4-1 and TRBJ2-2; D is perhaps TRBD2 (6 bases). V was pared by 4 bases and J by 5 bases, with 14 bases between. Germline V CDR1 and CDR2: MGHRA, YSYEKL. CDR3 length: 15 amino acids. The CDR3 reads CASSPRGGLTGELFF. CDR3 nucleotide sequence: TGCGCCAGCAGCCCGAGGGGAGGATTAACCGGGGAGCTGTTTTTT.

The chain is built from TRBV30 and TRBJ2-7; 11 nucleotides agree with TRBD1. CDR1 is GTSNPN and CDR2 is SVGIG in the germline V gene (reference sequence). Unmatched junction bases numbered 4, after V lost 1 base and J lost 5 bases. The CDR3 runs 14 residues. CDR3 sequence (DNA): TGTGCCTGGAGTGCAGGGACAGGGGGAAACGAGCAGTACTTC. Translation: CAWSAGTGGNEQYF.

This chain links TRBV4-2 with TRBJ1-5; unclear D gene. Germline assignment: CDR1 LGHNA and CDR2 YNFKEQ. The V and J ends lost 4 bases and 9 bases respectively, with 16 bases between them. The length of the CDR3 is 14 residues. Here the CDR3 reads CASSLGRSGGPQHF. CDR3 in DNA: TGTGCCAGCAGCCTCGGACGGAGCGGAGGGCCCCAGCATTTT.

V and J are TRBV18 and TRBJ1-3; tentative D call: TRBD1 (6 bases). Trimming took 1 base from V and 0 from J, leaving 10 bases between them. Germline CDR1 is KGHSH and CDR2 is LQKENI. CDR3 length: 16 residues. This CDR3 is CASSPLRGTSGNTIYF. DNA for the CDR3: TGTGCCAGCTCACCACTTAGGGGGACCTCTGGAAACACCATATATTTT.

The V gene is TRBV7-3, the J gene TRBJ2-6, with TRBD1 identical over 9 bases. The germline gives CDR1 SGHTA, CDR2 FQGTGA. V was clipped by 5 bases and J by 1 base; unmatched bases: 9. This CDR3 has 18 amino acids. The CDR3 loop is CASSDSGTGFSGANVLTF. The CDR3 coding sequence is TGTGCCAGCAGCGACTCCGGGACAGGGTTTTCTGGGGCCAACGTCCTGACTTTC.

The genes are TRBV7-2 and TRBJ2-1, with 13 bases identical to TRBD2. Germline V gives CDR1 SGHTA, CDR2 FQGNSA. After removal of 5 bases from V and 8 bases from J, the junction contained 6 bases not matched to a gene. The CDR3 has 15 amino acids. The CDR3 nucleotides read TGTGCCAGCAGCATAGGACTAGCGGGAGTGGATGAGCAGTTCTTC. Translating it yields CASSIGLAGVDEQFF.

This clone was picked up a small number of times. This chain links TRBV7-9 with TRBJ1-2, with TRBD1 as a possible D gene (5 bases). V gave up 7 bases and J gave up 7 bases, with 13 bases separating them. The CDR3 has 12 residues. Germline V CDR1 and CDR2: SEHNR, FQNEAQ (reference sequence). This CDR3 reads CASILGEGGYTF. The CDR3 region has the DNA TGTGCCAGCATCCTAGGGGAGGGTGGCTACACCTTC. Variable domain in full (rest from reference TRBV7-9 and TRBJ1-2): DTGVSQNPRHKITKRGQNVTFRCDPISEHNRLYWYRQTLGQGPEFLTYFQNEAQLEKSRLLSDRFSAERPKGSFSTLEIQRTEQGDSAMYLCASILGEGGYTFGSGTRLTVV.

This chain uses TRBV19 with TRBJ1-5, with 7 bases that match TRBD1. CDR3 length: 13 residues. Germline loops: CDR1 LNHDA, CDR2 SQIVND (reference sequence). With V trimmed by 4 bases and J by 4 bases, 1 base remained unmatched. DNA of the CDR3: TGTGCCAGTAGTACGACAGGGAATCAGCCCCAGCATTTT. Encoded protein: CASSTTGNQPQHF.

This clone was found once. This chain joins TRBV11-3 and TRBJ2-2, with TRBD1 identical over 9 bases. CDR1 SGHNT and CDR2 YENEEA come from the germline V gene. Trimming took 2 bases from V and 3 from J; bases not matched to a gene: 7. This CDR3 has 17 amino acids. The CDR3 here is CASSLSPGQGDTGELFF. The DNA of the CDR3 is TGTGCCAGCAGCTTATCTCCGGGACAGGGAGACACCGGGGAGCTGTTTTTT.

The chain uses TRBV30 and TRBJ2-7; 9 bases fit TRBD1. This CDR3 spans 13 amino acids. Germline CDR1 GTSNPN, CDR2 SVGIG (reference sequence). Germline trimming cut 4 bases from V and 5 bases from J; bases unmatched to any gene: 6. CDR3: CAWTRDRDDEQYF. The CDR3, as DNA: TGTGCCTGGACCCGGGACAGGGACGACGAGCAGTACTTC.

V is TRBV29-1 and J is TRBJ1-1, with TRBD1 as a possible D gene (6 bases). The CDR3 runs to 13 residues. The germline gives CDR1 SQVTM, CDR2 ANQGSEA. The germline V and J ends were trimmed by 7 bases and 0 bases, with 12 bases remaining between them. This CDR3 reads CSGATGVNTEAFF. CDR3 DNA: TGCAGCGGGGCGACAGGAGTGAACACTGAAGCTTTCTTT.

Notes on this clone: Other DNA sequences from this sample encode an identical CDR3 as well. The CDR3, as DNA: TGTGCCAGCAGTTTAACAGGGAACACTGAAGCTTTCTTT. This encodes CASSLTGNTEAFF. The chain joins TRBV27 to TRBJ1-1; D is possibly TRBD1 (5 bases). From germline, CDR1 is MNHEY and CDR2 SMNVEV (reference sequence). This CDR3 is 13 amino acids long. V dropped 2 bases and J dropped 1 base, with 5 bases sitting between them.

The genes are TRBV28 and TRBJ1-2; 9 bases match TRBD1. CDR3 length: 14 residues. The trim removed 6 bases at V and 8 bases at J, leaving 10 bases unmatched. Per the germline V gene, CDR1 is MDHEN and CDR2 is SYDVKM. As DNA, the CDR3 is TGTGCCAGCAGGGGACAGGGAATCACATCGGGCTACACCTTC. It codes for CASRGQGITSGYTF.

The chain recombines TRBV2 with TRBJ1-1; no definite D call. Deletions cut 4 bases from V and 5 bases from J, with 14 bases between. Per the germline V gene, CDR1 is SNHLY and CDR2 is FYNNEI. CDR3 length equals 14 residues. The CDR3 bases are TGTGCCAGCAGTGTGTCGGGGAAGAAGACTGAAGCTTTCTTT. Its translation is CASSVSGKKTEAFF.

This chain joins TRBV15 and TRBJ1-3, with TRBD1 matching 8 bases. The CDR3 sequence is 17 residues long. V lost 0 bases and J lost 3; bases outside the gene matches: 7. Germline CDR1 is LNHNV and CDR2 is YYDKDF (reference sequence). The CDR3 reads CATSRDRQGMFGNTIYF. CDR3 DNA: TGTGCCACCAGCAGAGACCGACAGGGGATGTTTGGAAACACCATATATTTT. Combining the CDR3 with reference TRBV15 and TRBJ1-3 gives the whole variable domain DAMVIQNPRYQVTQFGKPVTLSCSQTLNHNVMYWYQQKSSQAPKLLFHYYDKDFNNEADTPDNFQSRRPNTSFCFLDIRSPGLGDTAMYLCATSRDRQGMFGNTIYFGEGSWLTVV.

The rearrangement joins TRBV9 to TRBJ2-3; D gene uncertain. V gave up 4 bases and J gave up 5 bases, with 11 bases separating them. Germline V lookup: CDR1 SGDLS, CDR2 YYNGEE. There are 13 residues in the CDR3. Here the CDR3 DNA reads TGTGCCAGCAGCCTCAACTCGGGAGATACGCAGTATTTT. It is translated as CASSLNSGDTQYF. Supplemented by reference TRBV9 and TRBJ2-3, the full variable domain reads DSGVTQTPKHLITATGQRVTLRCSPRSGDLSVYWYQQSLDQGLQFLIQYYNGEERAKGNILERFSAQQFPDLHSELNLSSLELGDSALYFCASSLNSGDTQYFGPGTRLTVL.

The chain combines TRBV30 with TRBJ1-3, with no clear D. Germline CDR1 reads GTSNPN; CDR2 reads SVGIG (reference sequence). The CDR3 sequence is 13 residues long. V was trimmed by 5 bases and J by 1 base, leaving 9 bases between them. CDR3 in amino acids: CAWRERSGNTIYF. The DNA for the CDR3 is TGTGCCTGGCGGGAAAGGTCTGGAAACACCATATATTTT.

At least ten counts were recorded for this clone. The J gene is TRBJ2-2, the V gene TRBV6-2 or TRBV6-3; D remains unclear. The V gene lost 5 bases and the J gene lost 5 bases, with 6 bases spanning the gap. The CDR3 runs 12 residues. Germline CDR1 MNHEY, CDR2 SVGEGT. The CDR3 DNA sequence: TGTGCCAGCAGTCTATTGACCGGGGAGCTGTTTTTT. Translation gives CASSLLTGELFF.

As concerns this clone: Within the sample, other DNA sequences also encode this same CDR3. This CDR3 is CASSPTGAGTYNEQFF. The CDR3 region has the DNA TGTGCCAGCAGTCCCACCGGGGCAGGGACTTACAATGAGCAGTTCTTC. The genes are TRBV28 and TRBJ2-1; weak D call: TRBD2 (6 bases). Deletions cut 5 bases from V and 4 bases from J, with 18 bases between. In germline, CDR1 is MDHEN, CDR2 SYDVKM. The CDR3 covers 16 residues.

The V gene is TRBV9, the J gene TRBJ1-1, with D tentatively TRBD1 (6 bases). The germline CDR1 and CDR2 sequences are SGDLS and YYNGEE. Trimming pared 4 bases from V and 0 bases from J, leaving 13 bases between. CDR3 length: 15 residues. For the CDR3, the DNA is TGTGCCAGCAGCCCGACGACAGGCGTGAACACTGAAGCTTTCTTT. Its translation: CASSPTTGVNTEAFF.

V usage is TRBV7-2 and J usage is TRBJ1-3; D is undetermined. Deletions cut 4 bases from V and 2 bases from J, with 6 bases between. The V gene's germline CDR1 is SGHTA and CDR2 FQGNSA. CDR3 length: 13 amino acids. In nucleotides, the CDR3 is TGTGCCAGCAGCTGGGCCCCTGGAAACACCATATATTTT. The encoded protein is CASSWAPGNTIYF. Using reference TRBV7-2 and TRBJ1-3 for the parts outside the CDR3, the full variable domain is GAGVSQSPSNKVTEKGKDVELRCDPISGHTALYWYRQSLGQGLEFLIYFQGNSAPDKSGLPSDRFSAERTGGSVSTLTIQRTQQEDSAVYLCASSWAPGNTIYFGEGSWLTVV.

The chain is built from TRBV4-1 and TRBJ1-5; 11 bases map to TRBD1. Germline V gives CDR1 MGHRA, CDR2 YSYEKL. CDR3 length: 20 amino acids. After removal of 0 bases from V and 2 bases from J, the junction contained 12 bases not matched to a gene. CDR3: CASSQDGRTGGRMRNQPQHF. For the CDR3, the DNA is TGCGCCAGCAGCCAAGATGGGAGGACAGGGGGCAGGATGCGCAATCAGCCCCAGCATTTT.

The genes are TRBV20-1 and TRBJ1-2; D remains unclear. Trimming took 2 bases from V and 8 from J, leaving 9 bases between them. Germline CDR1 reads DFQATT; CDR2 reads SNEGSKA (reference sequence). The length of the CDR3 is 11 residues. The CDR3 DNA sequence: TGCAGTGCTAGAAGCCCCTTCGGCTACACCTTC. This translates into CSARSPFGYTF.

The genes are TRBV2 and TRBJ2-5; possibly TRBD2 for D (6 bases). V shed 2 bases and J shed 4 bases, with 20 bases lying between them. This CDR3 has 17 residues. In germline, CDR1 is SNHLY, CDR2 FYNNEI. CDR3 nucleotides: TGTGCCAGCAGTGAACGTCCGGGACTTCTAGGAACAGAGACCCAGTACTTC. Translating gives CASSERPGLLGTETQYF.